Only one count was recorded for the clone carrying this T cell receptor (beta chain). Antigen specificity is unknown. CDR1 and CDR2 (germline): LNHNV, YYDKDF (reference sequence). V lost 4 bases, J lost 4 bases, and 11 bases lay in between. There are 13 residues in the CDR3. Investigators merged groups given second doses at roughly 4 or roughly 12 weeks. The assay was immunoSEQ multiplex PCR, and TCRdb's table has in-frame clones only and misses some. This sample has approximately 130,000 clones, with 70% to 90% found just once. The sample originates from a study of T cell responses to AZD1222 COVID-19 vaccine. Study-level findings and limits: In a largely white British group with more females than males, clonal diversity was possibly underestimated. Reportedly, nearly half the spike-specific TCRs target unmutated variant regions. The breadth and depth of Spike-specific TCRs increased once two AZD1222 doses had been given.

Sample: peripheral blood, taken 28 days after the second AZD1222 dose. The J gene is TRBJ2-7, the V gene TRBV15; weak D call: TRBD1 (6 bases). The receptor's source is an adult who received the AZD1222 COVID-19 vaccine. The CDR3 nucleotides are TGTGCCACCAGCACCAGGGGCAGGTACGAGCAGTACTTC. It encodes CATSTRGRYEQYF.